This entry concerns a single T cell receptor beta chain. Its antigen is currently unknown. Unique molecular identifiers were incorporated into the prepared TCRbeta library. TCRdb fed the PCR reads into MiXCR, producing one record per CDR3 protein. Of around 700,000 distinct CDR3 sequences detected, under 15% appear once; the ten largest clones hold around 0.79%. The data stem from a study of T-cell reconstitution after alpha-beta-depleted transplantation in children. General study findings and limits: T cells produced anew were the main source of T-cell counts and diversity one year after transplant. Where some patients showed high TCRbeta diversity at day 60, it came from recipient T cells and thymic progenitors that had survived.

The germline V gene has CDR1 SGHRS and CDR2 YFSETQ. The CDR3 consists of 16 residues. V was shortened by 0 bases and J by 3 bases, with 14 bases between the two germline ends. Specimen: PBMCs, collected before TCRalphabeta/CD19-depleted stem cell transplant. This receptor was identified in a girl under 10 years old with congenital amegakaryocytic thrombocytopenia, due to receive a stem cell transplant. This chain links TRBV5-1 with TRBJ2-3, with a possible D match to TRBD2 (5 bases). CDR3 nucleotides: TGCGCCAGCAGCTTGGAACCGGGGTTGGTGACAGATACGCAGTATTTT. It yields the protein CASSLEPGLVTDTQYF.